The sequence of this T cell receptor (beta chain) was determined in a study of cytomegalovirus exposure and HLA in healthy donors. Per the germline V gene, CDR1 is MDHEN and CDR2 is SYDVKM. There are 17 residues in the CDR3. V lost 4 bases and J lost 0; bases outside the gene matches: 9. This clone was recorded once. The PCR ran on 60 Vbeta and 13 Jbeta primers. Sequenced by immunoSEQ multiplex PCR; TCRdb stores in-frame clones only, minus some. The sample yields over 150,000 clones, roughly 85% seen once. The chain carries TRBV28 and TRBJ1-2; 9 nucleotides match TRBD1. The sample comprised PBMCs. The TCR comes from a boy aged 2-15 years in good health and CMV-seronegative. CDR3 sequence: CASSSDRGLYTNYGYTF. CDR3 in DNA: TGTGCCAGCAGTTCGGACAGGGGACTCTACACTAACTATGGCTACACCTTC.